This T cell receptor (beta chain) was observed in a study of neurological immune-mediated disorders. cDNA synthesis was performed by 5'RACE with 10-nucleotide random UMIs. TCRdb re-derived calls from the 5' RACE reads in MiXCR, one entry per CDR3 protein. The repertoire has about 49,000 distinct CDR3 sequences, about 9% of them found once; the top ten carry about 1.6%. Described time point: longitudinal time-point 1 (baseline). Overall study results and limits: Levels of TCR clonal expansion peaked in HTLV-1-associated myelopathy and reached their lowest in multiple sclerosis, under those of healthy controls.

V gave up 2 bases and J gave up 5 bases, with 7 bases separating them. Germline CDR1 is SGHTA and CDR2 is FQGNSA. CDR3 size: 13 residues. There are many counts of this clonotype. Its antigen remains unknown. Sequenced input: PBMCs. This TCR came from a woman between 35 and 50 years old in good health. The chain employs TRBV7-2 and TRBJ2-1; D unresolved. DNA of the CDR3: TGTGCCAGCAGCTTAATGGGGAACAATGAGCAGTTCTTC. This gives the protein CASSLMGNNEQFF.